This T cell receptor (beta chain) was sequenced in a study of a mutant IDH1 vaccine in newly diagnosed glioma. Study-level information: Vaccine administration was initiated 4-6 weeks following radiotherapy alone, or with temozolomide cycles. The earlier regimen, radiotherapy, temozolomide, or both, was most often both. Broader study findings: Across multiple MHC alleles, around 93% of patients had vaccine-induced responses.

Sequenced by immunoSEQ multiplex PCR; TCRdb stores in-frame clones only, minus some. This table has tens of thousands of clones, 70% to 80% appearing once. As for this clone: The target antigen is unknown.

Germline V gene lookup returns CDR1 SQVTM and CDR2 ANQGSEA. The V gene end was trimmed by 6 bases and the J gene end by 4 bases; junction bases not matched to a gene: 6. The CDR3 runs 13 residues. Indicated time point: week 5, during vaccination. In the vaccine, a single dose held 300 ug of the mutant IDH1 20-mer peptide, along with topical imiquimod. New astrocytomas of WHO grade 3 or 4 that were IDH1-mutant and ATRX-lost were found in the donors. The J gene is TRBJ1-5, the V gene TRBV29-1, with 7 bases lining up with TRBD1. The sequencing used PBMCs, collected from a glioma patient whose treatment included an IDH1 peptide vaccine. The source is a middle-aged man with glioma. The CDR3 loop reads CSVETGMNQPQHF. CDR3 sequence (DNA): TGCAGCGTAGAGACAGGGATGAATCAGCCCCAGCATTTT.